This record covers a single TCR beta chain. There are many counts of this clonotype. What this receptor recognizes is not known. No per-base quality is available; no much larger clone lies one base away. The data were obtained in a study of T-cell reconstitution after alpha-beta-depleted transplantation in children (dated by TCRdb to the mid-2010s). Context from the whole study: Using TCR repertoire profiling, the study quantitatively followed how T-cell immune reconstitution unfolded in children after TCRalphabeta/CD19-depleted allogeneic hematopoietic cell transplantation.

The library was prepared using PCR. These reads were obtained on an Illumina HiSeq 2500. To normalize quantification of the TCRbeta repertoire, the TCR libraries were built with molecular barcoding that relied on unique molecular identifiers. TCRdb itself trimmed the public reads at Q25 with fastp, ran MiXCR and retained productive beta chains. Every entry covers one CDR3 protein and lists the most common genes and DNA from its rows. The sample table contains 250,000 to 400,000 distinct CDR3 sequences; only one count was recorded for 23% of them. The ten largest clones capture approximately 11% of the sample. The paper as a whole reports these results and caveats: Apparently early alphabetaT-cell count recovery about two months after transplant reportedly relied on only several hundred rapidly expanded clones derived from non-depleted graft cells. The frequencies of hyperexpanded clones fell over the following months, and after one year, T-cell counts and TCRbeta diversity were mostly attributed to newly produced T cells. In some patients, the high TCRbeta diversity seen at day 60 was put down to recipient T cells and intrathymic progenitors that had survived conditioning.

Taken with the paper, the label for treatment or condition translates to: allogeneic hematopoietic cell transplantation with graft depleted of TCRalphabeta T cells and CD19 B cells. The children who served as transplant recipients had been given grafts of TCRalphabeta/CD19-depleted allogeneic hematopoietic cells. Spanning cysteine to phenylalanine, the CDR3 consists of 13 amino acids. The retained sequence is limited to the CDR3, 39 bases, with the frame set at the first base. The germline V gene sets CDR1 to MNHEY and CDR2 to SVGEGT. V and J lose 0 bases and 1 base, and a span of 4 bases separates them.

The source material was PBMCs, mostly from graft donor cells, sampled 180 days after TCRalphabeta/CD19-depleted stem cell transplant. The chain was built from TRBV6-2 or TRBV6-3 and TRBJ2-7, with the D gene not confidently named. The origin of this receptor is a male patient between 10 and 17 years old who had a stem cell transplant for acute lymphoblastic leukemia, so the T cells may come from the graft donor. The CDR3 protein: CASSYSNSYEQYF. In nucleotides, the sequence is TGTGCCAGCAGTTACTCGAATTCCTACGAGCAGTACTTC.